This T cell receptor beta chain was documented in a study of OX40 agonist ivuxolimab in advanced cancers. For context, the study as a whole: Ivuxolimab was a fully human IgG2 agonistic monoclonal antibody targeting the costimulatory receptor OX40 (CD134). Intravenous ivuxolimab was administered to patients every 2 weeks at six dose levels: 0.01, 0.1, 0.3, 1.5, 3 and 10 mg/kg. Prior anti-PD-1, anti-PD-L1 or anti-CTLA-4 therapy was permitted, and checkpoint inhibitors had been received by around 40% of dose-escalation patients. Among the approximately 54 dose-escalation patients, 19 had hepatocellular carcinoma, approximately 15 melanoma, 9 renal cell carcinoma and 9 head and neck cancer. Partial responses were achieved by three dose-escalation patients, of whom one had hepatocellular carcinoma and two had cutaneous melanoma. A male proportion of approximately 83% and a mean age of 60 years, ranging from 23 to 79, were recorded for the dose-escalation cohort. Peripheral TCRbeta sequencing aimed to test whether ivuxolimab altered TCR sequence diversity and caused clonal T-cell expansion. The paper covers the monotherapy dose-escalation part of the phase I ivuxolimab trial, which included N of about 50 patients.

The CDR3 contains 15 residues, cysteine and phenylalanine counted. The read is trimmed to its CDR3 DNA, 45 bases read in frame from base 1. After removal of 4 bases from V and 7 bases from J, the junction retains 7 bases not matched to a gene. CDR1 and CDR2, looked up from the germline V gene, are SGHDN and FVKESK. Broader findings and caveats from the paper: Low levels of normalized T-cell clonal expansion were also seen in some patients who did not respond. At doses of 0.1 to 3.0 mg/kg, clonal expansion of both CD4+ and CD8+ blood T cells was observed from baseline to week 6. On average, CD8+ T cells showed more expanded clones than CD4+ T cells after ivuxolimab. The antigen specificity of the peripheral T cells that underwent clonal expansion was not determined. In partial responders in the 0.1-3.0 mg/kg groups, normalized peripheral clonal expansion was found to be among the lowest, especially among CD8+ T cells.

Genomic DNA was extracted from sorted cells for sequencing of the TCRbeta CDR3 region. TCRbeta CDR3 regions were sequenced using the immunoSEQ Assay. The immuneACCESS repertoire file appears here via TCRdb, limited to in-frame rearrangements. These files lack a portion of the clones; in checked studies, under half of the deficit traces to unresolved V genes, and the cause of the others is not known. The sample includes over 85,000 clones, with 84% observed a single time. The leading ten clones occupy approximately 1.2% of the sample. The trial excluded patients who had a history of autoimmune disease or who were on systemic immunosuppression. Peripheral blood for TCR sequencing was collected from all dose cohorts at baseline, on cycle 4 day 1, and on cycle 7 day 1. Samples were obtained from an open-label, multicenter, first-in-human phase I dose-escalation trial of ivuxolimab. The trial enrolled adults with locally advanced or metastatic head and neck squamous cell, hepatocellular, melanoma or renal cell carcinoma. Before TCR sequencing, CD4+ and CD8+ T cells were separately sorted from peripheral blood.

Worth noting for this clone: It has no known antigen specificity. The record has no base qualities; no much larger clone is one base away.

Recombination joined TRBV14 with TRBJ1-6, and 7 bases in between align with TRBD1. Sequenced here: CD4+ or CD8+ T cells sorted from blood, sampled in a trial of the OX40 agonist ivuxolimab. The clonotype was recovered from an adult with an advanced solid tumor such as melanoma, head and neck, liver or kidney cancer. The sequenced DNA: TGTGCCAGCAGCCTCTGGGGACAGAAGAATTCACCCCTCCACTTT. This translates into CASSLWGQKNSPLHF.